The 4 T cell receptor beta chains below all came from one sample that was sequenced in a study of blood T cell repertoires in COVID-19. Here immunoSEQ multiplex PCR was the method, and the copy in TCRdb shows in-frame clones only, minus some. This sample has about 140,000 clones, with around 88% found just once. Sequences were obtained from peripheral blood. The source is a woman aged 55-69 years with acute or convalescent COVID-19.

The rearrangement uses TRBV5-1 and TRBJ2-3, with 10 bases aligning to TRBD2. With 0 bases clipped from V and 3 bases from J, the junction kept 4 bases outside the gene matches. The germline V gene encodes CDR1 SGHRS and CDR2 YFSETQ. The CDR3 is 16 amino acids. The CDR3 DNA follows: TGCGCCAGCAGCTTGGAGCCTAGCGGGAGAACAGATACGCAGTATTTT. Translating it yields CASSLEPSGRTDTQYF. The whole variable domain, filled in from reference TRBV5-1 and TRBJ2-3, reads KAGVTQTPRYLIKTRGQQVTLSCSPISGHRSVSWYQQTPGQGLQFLFEYFSETQRNKGNFPGRFSGRQFSNSRSEMNVSTLELGDSALYLCASSLEPSGRTDTQYFGPGTRLTVL.

CDR3 region: CASSPGEGGRHF. DNA of the CDR3: TGTGCCAGCAGCCCGGGGGAGGGGGGCCGGCATTTT. The rearrangement joins TRBV6-6 to TRBJ1-5, with D possibly being TRBD1 (6 bases). Per germline, CDR1 MNHNY and CDR2 SVGAGI (reference sequence). This CDR3 has 12 amino acids. V was shortened by 6 bases and J by 15 bases, with 18 bases between the two germline ends.

V and J are TRBV30 and TRBJ1-5; D gene ambiguous. Germline CDR1 is GTSNPN and CDR2 is SVGIG (reference sequence). This CDR3 is 13 amino acids long. Trimming took off 0 bases at V and 11 bases at J, with 14 bases between the two ends. In DNA, the CDR3 is TGTGCCTGGAGTGTAACATCCCACGAGGCCCAGCATTTT. This sequence encodes CAWSVTSHEAQHF.

The chain recombines TRBV30 with TRBJ2-7; 11 positions agree with TRBD2. This CDR3 has 14 residues. After removal of 3 bases from V and 4 bases from J, the junction contained 5 bases not matched to a gene. Germline V gene lookup returns CDR1 GTSNPN and CDR2 SVGIG (reference sequence). The CDR3 here is CAWSELAGVYEQYF. Written as DNA, the CDR3 is TGTGCCTGGAGCGAACTAGCGGGGGTGTACGAGCAGTACTTC.